A single sample is the source of the 6 T cell receptor beta chains below, sequenced in a study of T cell changes during pregnancy in multiple sclerosis. TCRdb keeps only in-frame clones here, not all; method: immunoSEQ multiplex PCR. The table lists 60,000 to 75,000 clones, about 93% of them singletons. Source: CD8+ T cells from peripheral blood mononuclear cells, taken in the second trimester of pregnancy. The receptors here all came from a female donor with multiple sclerosis, enrolled in a pregnancy study.

The chain combines TRBV19 with TRBJ2-1; D gene ambiguous. Trimming pared 10 bases from V and 5 bases from J, leaving 12 bases between. Germline V gene data show CDR1 as LNHDA and CDR2 as SQIVND (reference sequence). The CDR3 runs 12 residues. The CDR3 sequence is CATLSPHNEQFF. The CDR3 DNA sequence: TGTGCCACCCTTAGTCCCCACAATGAGCAGTTCTTC.

The chain couples TRBV10-3 to TRBJ2-5; 9 bases are a match to TRBD2. V shed 6 bases, J shed 4 bases, and the junction held 12 bases outside the gene matches. Germline-derived CDR1 and CDR2 are ENHRY and SYGVKD. This CDR3 region has 16 residues. The CDR3 bases are TGTGCCATCAGCAGACTAGCGGAGCAGTCCCGAGAGACCCAGTACTTC. Amino acid sequence: CAISRLAEQSRETQYF.

This clone has only one observation. This chain joins TRBV27 and TRBJ2-3; TRBD2 might be the D (7 bases). Germline lookup yields CDR1 MNHEY and CDR2 SMNVEV (reference sequence). Between the trimmed V and J ends, which lost 7 bases and 3 bases, there was a span of 14 bases. The CDR3 runs 14 residues. CDR3 region: CASTGGQITDTQYF. The CDR3 DNA reads TGTGCCAGCACCGGGGGGCAGATTACAGATACGCAGTATTTT.

This sequence joins TRBV10-1 and TRBJ1-5, with D possibly being TRBD1 (5 bases). Germline V gene lookup returns CDR1 WNHNN and CDR2 SYGVQD (reference sequence). Trimming took 0 bases from V and 7 from J, leaving 13 bases between them. This CDR3 is built from 15 residues. CDR3: CASSESMQGGQPQHF. The CDR3 DNA reads as TGCGCCAGCAGTGAGTCGATGCAGGGAGGCCAGCCCCAGCATTTT.

The rearrangement links TRBV5-1 to TRBJ2-7, with TRBD1 matching 9 bases. The CDR3 is 15 residues long. Germline CDR1 reads SGHRS; CDR2 reads YFSETQ. The V gene end was trimmed by 2 bases and the J gene end by 5 bases; junction bases not matched to a gene: 8. The CDR3 nucleotides are TGCGCCAGCAGCTTTAAGGACAGGGGACCCAACGAGCAGTACTTC. This encodes CASSFKDRGPNEQYF.

The chain employs TRBV28 and TRBJ2-5; D is perhaps TRBD2 (6 bases). This CDR3 contains 14 residues. V gave up 6 bases and J gave up 5 bases, with 16 bases separating them. CDR1 is MDHEN, CDR2 SYDVKM, per germline. CDR3 residues: CASRTMEGPETQYF. For the CDR3, the DNA is TGTGCCAGCAGAACTATGGAGGGCCCGGAGACCCAGTACTTC. Filled out from reference TRBV28 and TRBJ2-5, the complete variable domain reads DVKVTQSSRYLVKRTGEKVFLECVQDMDHENMFWYRQDPGLGLRLIYFSYDVKMKEKGDIPEGYSVSREKKERFSLILESASTNQTSMYLCASRTMEGPETQYFGPGTRLLVL.